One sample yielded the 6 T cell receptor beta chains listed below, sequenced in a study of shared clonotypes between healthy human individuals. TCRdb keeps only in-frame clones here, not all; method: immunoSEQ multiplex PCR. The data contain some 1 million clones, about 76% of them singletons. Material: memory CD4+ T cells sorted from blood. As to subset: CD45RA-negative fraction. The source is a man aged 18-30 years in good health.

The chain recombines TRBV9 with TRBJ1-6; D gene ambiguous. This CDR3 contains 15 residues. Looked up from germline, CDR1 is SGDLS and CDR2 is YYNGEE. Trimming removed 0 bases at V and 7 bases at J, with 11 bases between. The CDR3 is CASSVEEGLNSPLHF. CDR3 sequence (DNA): TGTGCCAGCAGCGTAGAGGAGGGCCTGAATTCACCCCTCCACTTT. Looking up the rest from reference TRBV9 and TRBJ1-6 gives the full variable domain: DSGVTQTPKHLITATGQRVTLRCSPRSGDLSVYWYQQSLDQGLQFLIQYYNGEERAKGNILERFSAQQFPDLHSELNLSSLELGDSALYFCASSVEEGLNSPLHFGNGTRLTVT.

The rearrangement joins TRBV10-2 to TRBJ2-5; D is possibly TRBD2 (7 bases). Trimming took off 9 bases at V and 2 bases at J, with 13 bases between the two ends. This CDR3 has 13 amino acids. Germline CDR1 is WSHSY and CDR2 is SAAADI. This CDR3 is CASGGGRQETQYF. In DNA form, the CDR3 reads TGCGCCAGTGGCGGGGGCCGACAAGAGACCCAGTACTTC.

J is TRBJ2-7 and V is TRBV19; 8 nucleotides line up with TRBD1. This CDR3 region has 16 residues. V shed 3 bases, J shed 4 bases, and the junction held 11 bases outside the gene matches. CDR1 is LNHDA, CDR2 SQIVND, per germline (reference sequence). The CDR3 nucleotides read TGTGCCAGTAGTATGTCGTTCGGGGGACAGGAATACGAGCAGTACTTC. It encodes CASSMSFGGQEYEQYF.

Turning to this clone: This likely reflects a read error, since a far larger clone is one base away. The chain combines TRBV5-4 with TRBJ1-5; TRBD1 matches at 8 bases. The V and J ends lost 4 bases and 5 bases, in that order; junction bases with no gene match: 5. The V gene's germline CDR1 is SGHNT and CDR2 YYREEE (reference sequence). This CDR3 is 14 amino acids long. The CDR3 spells CASSPGTGDQPQHF. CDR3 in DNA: TGTGCCAGCAGCCCCGGGACAGGCGATCAGCCCCAGCATTTT.

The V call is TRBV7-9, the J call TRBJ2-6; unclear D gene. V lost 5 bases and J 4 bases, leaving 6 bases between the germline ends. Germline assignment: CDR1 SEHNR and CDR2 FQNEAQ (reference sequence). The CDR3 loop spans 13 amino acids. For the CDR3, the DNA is TGTGCCAGCAGCCCCCACGGGGCCAACGTCCTGACTTTC. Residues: CASSPHGANVLTF.

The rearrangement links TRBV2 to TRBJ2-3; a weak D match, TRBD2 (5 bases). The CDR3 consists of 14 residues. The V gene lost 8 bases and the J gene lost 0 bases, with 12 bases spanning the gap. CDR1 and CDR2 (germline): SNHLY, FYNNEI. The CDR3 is CASSWGASTDTQYF. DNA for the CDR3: TGTGCCAGCTCGTGGGGAGCTAGCACAGATACGCAGTATTTT.